Listed here are 27 T cell receptor beta chains from one sample, sequenced in a study of T cell responses to AZD1222 COVID-19 vaccine. Only in-frame clones appear in the TCRdb table, and some are missing; sequencing was by immunoSEQ multiplex PCR. Among about 56,000 clones listed, 80% to 90% were seen once. Sequencing was performed on peripheral blood, taken on day 0 of AZD1222 vaccination. The receptor set was obtained from an adult in good health.

The V and J genes are TRBV20-1 and TRBJ2-7, with 7 bases matching TRBD2. The CDR3 length is 14 residues. The V gene's germline CDR1 is DFQATT and CDR2 SNEGSKA (reference sequence). V dropped 3 bases and J dropped 1; count of bases not matched to a gene: 6. CDR3 DNA sequence: TGCAGTGCTAGTGGGGGGGTGGCATCCTACGAGCAGTACTTC. It translates to CSASGGVASYEQYF.

This clone occurred a few times. DNA for the CDR3: TGTGCCAGTACTACGGACAGCGCGAACACCGGGGAGCTGTTTTTT. This translates into CASTTDSANTGELFF. The chain carries TRBV19 and TRBJ2-2, with D tentatively TRBD1 (6 bases). This CDR3 is built from 15 residues. V was clipped by 7 bases and J by 0 bases, with 12 bases between them. The germline V gene has CDR1 LNHDA and CDR2 SQIVND (reference sequence). The variable domain in full, completed from reference TRBV19 and TRBJ2-2, reads DGGITQSPKYLFRKEGQNVTLSCEQNLNHDAMYWYRQDPGQGLRLIYYSQIVNDFQKGDIAEGYSVSREKKESFPLTVTSAQKNPTAFYLCASTTDSANTGELFFGEGSRLTVL.

The chain recombines TRBV5-1 with TRBJ1-1; D ambiguous. V dropped 4 bases and J dropped 6 bases, with 13 bases sitting between them. CDR3 length equals 13 residues. In germline, CDR1 is SGHRS, CDR2 YFSETQ. CDR3 amino acids: CASSQQLGAEAFF. The CDR3 DNA reads TGCGCCAGCAGCCAACAGTTAGGCGCTGAAGCTTTCTTT.

The rearrangement links TRBV7-6 to TRBJ2-3; D perhaps matches TRBD2 (5 bases). The germline CDR1 and CDR2 sequences are SGHVS and FNYEAQ. Trimming left V 1 base short and J 1 base short, with 9 bases between. The CDR3 extends over 15 amino acids. The CDR3 is CASSLGGRGTDTQYF. CDR3 DNA sequence: TGTGCCAGCAGCTTAGGAGGGCGTGGCACAGATACGCAGTATTTT.

The rearrangement links TRBV20-1 to TRBJ1-1; D ambiguous. This CDR3 spans 11 amino acids. Per the germline V gene, CDR1 is DFQATT and CDR2 is SNEGSKA (reference sequence). V gave up 5 bases and J gave up 3 bases, with 7 bases separating them. CDR3 sequence (DNA): TGCAGTGCTTCCAAGGACACTGAAGCTTTCTTT. This translates into CSASKDTEAFF.

The V and J genes are TRBV6-5 and TRBJ2-7, with 9 bases lining up with TRBD2. Germline V gene lookup returns CDR1 MNHEY and CDR2 SVGAGI. V was pared by 10 bases and J by 0 bases, with 7 bases of the junction left unmatched. The CDR3 has 14 residues. For the CDR3, the DNA is TGTGCCATAGGAGTAGCGGGGGCCTCCTACGAGCAGTACTTC. This gives the protein CAIGVAGASYEQYF.

The chain uses TRBV9 and TRBJ1-2, with D hard to call. Germline assignment: CDR1 SGDLS and CDR2 YYNGEE. CDR3 length: 13 amino acids. Between the trimmed V and J ends, which lost 4 bases and 8 bases, there was a span of 15 bases. CDR3 in DNA: TGTGCCAGCAGCCCCAGCGGGAGCTCCGGCTACACCTTC. It codes for CASSPSGSSGYTF. The full variable domain, rest sourced from reference TRBV9 and TRBJ1-2, is DSGVTQTPKHLITATGQRVTLRCSPRSGDLSVYWYQQSLDQGLQFLIQYYNGEERAKGNILERFSAQQFPDLHSELNLSSLELGDSALYFCASSPSGSSGYTFGSGTRLTVV.

J is TRBJ1-3 and V is TRBV10-1; D unresolved. CDR3 length equals 14 residues. Trimming left V 0 bases short and J 0 bases short, with 3 bases between. CDR1 WNHNN and CDR2 SYGVQD come from the germline V gene (reference sequence). The CDR3 loop reads CASSESRSGNTIYF. CDR3 in DNA: TGCGCCAGCAGTGAGTCGCGCTCTGGAAACACCATATATTTT.

This clone was counted a few times. V gene TRBV3-1 (or the pseudogene TRBV3-2) combines with J gene TRBJ1-2; no definite D call. The V end was cut by 1 base, the J end by 5 bases, with 5 bases between. The CDR3 has 12 residues. Germline-derived CDR1 and CDR2 are LGHDT and YNNKEL (reference sequence). CDR3 residues: CASSQGEYGYTF. The CDR3 DNA reads as TGTGCCAGCAGCCAAGGGGAATATGGCTACACCTTC.

The chain has TRBV29-1 and TRBJ1-1; possible D gene TRBD1, 5 bases. V was cut by 5 bases and J by 6 bases, with 13 bases left in between. Germline loops: CDR1 SQVTM, CDR2 ANQGSEA. This CDR3 has 12 residues. CDR3 amino acids: CSVNSGHAEAFF. In DNA, the CDR3 is TGCAGCGTTAACTCAGGACACGCTGAAGCTTTCTTT.

The chain joins TRBV9 to TRBJ1-2; possibly TRBD1 for D (5 bases). The germline CDR1 and CDR2 sequences are SGDLS and YYNGEE. This CDR3 has 13 amino acids. The V end was cut by 3 bases, the J end by 5 bases, with 11 bases between. The CDR3 DNA follows: TGTGCCAGCAGCGCCCGCCCAGGGTATGGCTACACCTTC. Amino acids: CASSARPGYGYTF.

The chain recombines TRBV7-9 with TRBJ1-1; TRBD1 matches at 9 bases. The V gene's germline CDR1 is SEHNR and CDR2 FQNEAQ (reference sequence). V was clipped by 5 bases and J by 4 bases; unmatched bases: 8. The CDR3 contains 15 residues. The CDR3 region has the DNA TGTGCCAGCAGCCCTATACAGGGGGCGACCACTGAAGCTTTCTTT. This codes for CASSPIQGATTEAFF.

The chain employs TRBV19 and TRBJ1-5; D remains unclear. The CDR3 runs 12 residues. The germline CDR1 and CDR2 sequences are LNHDA and SQIVND (reference sequence). V dropped 5 bases and J dropped 0 bases, with 2 bases sitting between them. The CDR3 sequence is CASSRSNQPQHF. DNA for the CDR3: TGTGCCAGTAGTCGTAGCAATCAGCCCCAGCATTTT.

The genes are TRBV28 and TRBJ1-2, with a weak D call TRBD1 (6 bases). Germline V gene lookup returns CDR1 MDHEN and CDR2 SYDVKM. The CDR3 length is 14 residues. The V end lost 7 bases, the J end lost 3 bases, and 15 bases lay between the germline ends. The DNA of the CDR3 is TGTGCCAGCACCTCGGACAGAACATACTATGGCTACACCTTC. Residues: CASTSDRTYYGYTF.

V and J are TRBV28 and TRBJ2-5; D is tentatively TRBD1 or TRBD2 (5 bases each). Germline values: CDR1 MDHEN, CDR2 SYDVKM. V lost 6 bases and J 4 bases, leaving 18 bases between the germline ends. This CDR3 contains 15 residues. CDR3 sequence (DNA): TGTGCCAGCAGCCCGATCGGGACGAAAATAGAGACCCAGTACTTC. Translation: CASSPIGTKIETQYF.

This clone appeared a few times. The chain employs TRBV5-1 and TRBJ2-1, with 10 bases that match TRBD2. The CDR3 contains 17 residues. V lost 0 bases to trimming and J lost 4 bases; unmatched junction nucleotides: 7. Germline CDR1 reads SGHRS; CDR2 reads YFSETQ. CDR3 protein: CASSLAASGGYYNEQFF. The DNA of the CDR3 is TGCGCCAGCAGCTTGGCGGCTAGCGGGGGCTATTACAATGAGCAGTTCTTC.

The chain joins TRBV5-1 to TRBJ2-5, with unresolved D. The CDR3 spans 13 residues. Per germline, CDR1 SGHRS and CDR2 YFSETQ. Trimming shortened V by 0 bases and J by 1 base, and 4 bases separated the two germline ends. The CDR3 region has the DNA TGCGCCAGCAGCTTGGGGATCCAAGAGACCCAGTACTTC. Translated, it gives CASSLGIQETQYF.

The chain carries TRBV7-2 and TRBJ1-2; TRBD1 is a possible D gene (6 bases). CDR1 SGHTA and CDR2 FQGNSA come from the germline V gene. The CDR3 is made up of 14 amino acids. V lost 4 bases and J lost 0, with 9 bases in between. CDR3 sequence reads: CASSYRAANYGYTF. The CDR3, as DNA: TGTGCCAGCAGCTACAGGGCAGCTAACTATGGCTACACCTTC. The whole variable domain, remainder taken from reference TRBV7-2 and TRBJ1-2, is GAGVSQSPSNKVTEKGKDVELRCDPISGHTALYWYRQSLGQGLEFLIYFQGNSAPDKSGLPSDRFSAERTGGSVSTLTIQRTQQEDSAVYLCASSYRAANYGYTFGSGTRLTVV.

The genes are TRBV3-1 (or the pseudogene TRBV3-2) and TRBJ1-3; D remains ambiguous. The CDR3 sequence is 15 residues long. Per the germline V gene, CDR1 is LGHDT and CDR2 is YNNKEL (reference sequence). V lost 1 base and J lost 5, with 12 bases in between. This chain's CDR3 is CASSQGGLSRNTIYF. As DNA, the CDR3 is TGTGCCAGCAGCCAAGGCGGACTTTCTAGAAACACCATATATTTT.

The V and J genes are TRBV10-3 and TRBJ1-1, with D possibly matching TRBD1 (6 bases). Germline values: CDR1 ENHRY, CDR2 SYGVKD. This CDR3 region has 16 residues. The V and J ends lost 2 bases and 4 bases respectively, with 17 bases between them. The CDR3 bases are TGTGCCATCAGTGAGCCCACAGGGTGGGGCGGCACTGAAGCTTTCTTT. Residues: CAISEPTGWGGTEAFF.

V and J are TRBV7-9 and TRBJ1-2; D is unresolved. The CDR3 sequence is 12 residues long. With 8 bases removed from V and 6 bases from J, the gap between germline ends came to 13 bases. Germline loops: CDR1 SEHNR, CDR2 FQNEAQ (reference sequence). CDR3 sequence: CASAEIVHGYTF. DNA of the CDR3: TGTGCCAGCGCGGAGATCGTCCATGGCTACACCTTC.

This clone was seen a few times. V usage is TRBV3-1 (or the pseudogene TRBV3-2) and J usage is TRBJ2-2, with unresolved D. The V and J ends lost 4 bases and 6 bases respectively, with 15 bases between them. This CDR3 is built from 15 residues. Germline assignment: CDR1 LGHDT and CDR2 YNNKEL (reference sequence). CDR3 loop: CASSPSRALAGELFF. For the CDR3, the DNA is TGTGCCAGCAGCCCTTCACGGGCATTAGCCGGGGAGCTGTTTTTT.

The chain joins TRBV15 to TRBJ1-5; D is unclear. Looked up from germline, CDR1 is LNHNV and CDR2 is YYDKDF (reference sequence). The CDR3 is made up of 13 amino acids. V was pared by 3 bases and J by 3 bases, with 6 bases between. This chain's CDR3 is CATSSLLNQPQHF. CDR3 bases: TGTGCCACCAGCAGTCTACTCAATCAGCCCCAGCATTTT.

This sequence joins TRBV3-1 (or the pseudogene TRBV3-2) and TRBJ2-3; 12 bases line up with TRBD2. CDR1 is LGHDT, CDR2 YNNKEL, per germline (reference sequence). The ends lost 0 bases at V and 1 base at J; junction bases unmatched: 14. The CDR3 extends over 21 amino acids. This CDR3 is CASSQDPASGGAIRRTDTQYF. The CDR3 nucleotides are TGTGCCAGCAGCCAAGATCCGGCTAGCGGGGGGGCCATCAGGCGCACAGATACGCAGTATTTT.

The J gene is TRBJ2-7, the V gene TRBV11-3; D assignment may be TRBD1 or TRBD2 (5 bases each). Trimming took 1 base from V and 3 from J, leaving 13 bases between them. This CDR3 contains 15 residues. The germline gives CDR1 SGHNT, CDR2 YENEEA. The CDR3 is CASSLGGFGRYEQYF. In DNA form, the CDR3 reads TGTGCCAGCAGCTTAGGGGGGTTTGGCCGCTACGAGCAGTACTTC.

The chain uses TRBV2 and TRBJ2-7, with 8 bases matching TRBD2. This CDR3 has 15 amino acids. CDR1 SNHLY and CDR2 FYNNEI come from the germline V gene. Trimming removed 7 bases from V and 3 bases from J; junction bases left unmatched: 11. The CDR3 is CASKPSGGGFYEQYF. In DNA, the CDR3 is TGTGCCAGCAAACCCAGCGGGGGAGGCTTCTACGAGCAGTACTTC. Looking up the rest from reference TRBV2 and TRBJ2-7 gives the full variable domain: EPEVTQTPSHQVTQMGQEVILRCVPISNHLYFYWYRQILGQKVEFLVSFYNNEISEKSEIFDDQFSVERPDGSNFTLKIRSTKLEDSAMYFCASKPSGGGFYEQYFGPGTRLTVT.

The gene calls are TRBV6-4 and TRBJ2-7; D perhaps matches TRBD1 (6 bases). CDR1 and CDR2 from the germline V gene are MRHNA and SNTAGT. V lost 10 bases, J lost 1 base, and 23 bases lay in between. The CDR3 spans 16 residues. The chain's CDR3 is CANPRGYWPESYEQYF. CDR3 nucleotides: TGTGCCAACCCGAGGGGGTATTGGCCCGAATCCTACGAGCAGTACTTC.